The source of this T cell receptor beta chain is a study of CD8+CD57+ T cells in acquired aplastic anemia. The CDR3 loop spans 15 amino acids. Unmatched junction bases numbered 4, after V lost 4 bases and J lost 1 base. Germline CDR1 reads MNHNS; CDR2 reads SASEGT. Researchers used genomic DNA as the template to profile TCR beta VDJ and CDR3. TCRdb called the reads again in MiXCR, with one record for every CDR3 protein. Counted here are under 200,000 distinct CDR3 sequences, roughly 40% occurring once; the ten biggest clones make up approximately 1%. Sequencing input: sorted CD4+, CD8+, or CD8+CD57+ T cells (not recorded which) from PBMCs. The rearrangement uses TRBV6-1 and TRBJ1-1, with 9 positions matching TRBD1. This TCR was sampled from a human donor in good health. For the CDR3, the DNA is TGTGCCAGCAGTGCCCCGACAGGGGGGAACACTGAAGCTTTCTTT. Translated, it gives CASSAPTGGNTEAFF.